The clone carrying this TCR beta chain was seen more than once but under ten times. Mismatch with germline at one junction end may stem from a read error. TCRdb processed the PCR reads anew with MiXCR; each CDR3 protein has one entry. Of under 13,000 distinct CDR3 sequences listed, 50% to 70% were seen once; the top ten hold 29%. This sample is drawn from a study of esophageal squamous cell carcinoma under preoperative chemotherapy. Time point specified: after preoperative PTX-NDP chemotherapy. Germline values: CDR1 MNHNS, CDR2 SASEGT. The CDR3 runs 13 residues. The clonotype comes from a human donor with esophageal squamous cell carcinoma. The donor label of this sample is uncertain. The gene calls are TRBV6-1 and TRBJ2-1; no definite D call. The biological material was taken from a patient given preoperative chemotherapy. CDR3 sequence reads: CASRDVRSDEQFF. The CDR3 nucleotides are TGTGCCAGCAGGGATGTGAGGTCCGATGAGCAGTTCTTT.